The source of this T cell receptor (beta chain) is a study of response to subunit inactivated influenza vaccine. This clonotype was counted a few times. Antigen unknown. The germline gives CDR1 LNHNV, CDR2 YYDKDF (reference sequence). Trimming removed 6 bases at V and 2 bases at J, with 11 bases between. The CDR3 extends over 14 amino acids. Study observations and caveats: Authors suggested that a seasonal influenza vaccination recruits few new T cells each time.

TCRdb re-called the RT-PCR reads with MiXCR, one entry per CDR3 protein. Altogether under 750,000 distinct CDR3 sequences are present, 12% being singletons, with the ten largest covering 10%. V is TRBV15 and J is TRBJ2-1; D is unclear. This specimen was PBMCs from blood, taken on the day of vaccination. This TCR derives from a man aged 45-65 years who received an inactivated influenza vaccine. The CDR3 is CATRVGKTYNEQFF. CDR3 nucleotide sequence: TGTGCCACCAGGGTTGGGAAAACCTACAATGAGCAGTTCTTC.